The source of this T cell receptor beta chain is a study of type 1 regulatory T cells. Overall study context: T-allo10 is an in vitro-generated, Tr1-enriched CD4 T cell product specific for alloantigen.

TCRdb analysed the reads with MiXCR anew, one entry per CDR3 protein. The sample contains over 90,000 distinct CDR3 sequences, about 28% of which appear only once. V lost 7 bases and J 0 bases, leaving 12 bases between the germline ends. The length of the CDR3 is 13 residues. In germline, CDR1 is DFQATT, CDR2 SNEGSKA (reference sequence). The sequenced sample consisted of CD4+ T cells, either the whole sample or a sorted fraction (not recorded which). This receptor was obtained from a human donor in good health. The gene calls are TRBV20-1 and TRBJ1-1, with a weak D call TRBD1 (6 bases). The CDR3 reads CSGRQDMNTEAFF. DNA of the CDR3: TGCAGTGGCAGACAGGACATGAACACTGAAGCTTTCTTT.